This TCR beta chain comes out of a study of blood T cell repertoires in COVID-19. As for the study in general: Sources were T cells, B-cell-depleted T cells, or PBMCs; the material itself was cDNA or gDNA.

The CDR3 runs to 12 residues. In the original analysis: Reference gene primer amplification gave estimated nucleated cell counts. The method was immunoSEQ multiplex PCR; TCRdb's version includes in-frame clones alone and lacks a portion of them. V and J calls and clone size are copied from that table; D and trimming were computed from the DNA. The sample contains 110,000 to 150,000 clones, around 80% of which appear only once. This chain links TRBV21-1 with TRBJ2-5; the table's D call, TRBD2, has no DNA check behind it. TRBV21-1 represents a pseudogene. The receptor comes from a man aged 60-69 years with acute or convalescent COVID-19. The sequencing input was peripheral blood. This CDR3 reads CATTGGVQTQYF. In nucleotides, the CDR3 is TGTGCCACCACGGGGGGGGTACAGACCCAGTACTTC.